A single sample is the source of the 5 T cell receptor beta chains below, sequenced in a study of PD-L1 blockade in urothelial cancer. Clones were read by immunoSEQ multiplex PCR, and TCRdb kept only the in-frame ones, dropping some. The table records about 120,000 clones, 91% of them present only once. Time point given: peripheral blood 6 weeks after treatment start. The sequenced sample was PBMCs, obtained around atezolizumab (anti-PD-L1) treatment. The receptor source for this set is a man aged 55 to 70 with urothelial cancer.

The chain recombines TRBV6-5 with TRBJ2-7; maybe TRBD1 (5 bases). The germline gives CDR1 MNHEY, CDR2 SVGAGI. V lost 2 bases to trimming and J lost 2 bases, with 13 bases between them. The CDR3 loop spans 15 amino acids. CDR3 DNA sequence: TGTGCCAGCAGTTACACGACAGCCCGTACCTACGAGCAGTACTTC. It codes for CASSYTTARTYEQYF.

The J gene is TRBJ1-1, the V gene TRBV9, with 9 bases fitting TRBD1. Trimming took 0 bases from V and 5 from J; bases not matched to a gene: 8. CDR1 is SGDLS and CDR2 is YYNGEE in the germline V gene. The CDR3 is made up of 16 amino acids. The CDR3 coding sequence is TGTGCCAGCAGCGTAGTACCGGACAGGGGTAAAACTGAAGCTTTCTTT. This sequence encodes CASSVVPDRGKTEAFF.

V usage is TRBV11-1 and J usage is TRBJ1-2; 10 bases map to TRBD1. Germline CDR1 and CDR2: SGHAT and FQDESV (reference sequence). CDR3 length: 15 amino acids. The ends lost 11 bases at V and 5 bases at J; junction bases unmatched: 14. The CDR3 spells CAGGTGAGVKYGYTF. CDR3 nucleotide sequence: TGTGCCGGAGGGACAGGGGCTGGGGTGAAGTATGGCTACACCTTC.

The rearrangement uses TRBV5-8 and TRBJ2-7; possibly TRBD1 for D (5 bases). This CDR3 is 12 amino acids long. V was pared by 0 bases and J by 6 bases, with 7 bases between. The germline CDR1 and CDR2 sequences are SGHTS and YDEGEE. The CDR3 DNA follows: TGTGCCAGCAGCTTGGTTAGGGGCGAGCAGTACTTC. Its translation is CASSLVRGEQYF.

The chain carries TRBV5-8 and TRBJ2-5; the match to TRBD1 covers 8 bases. Per germline, CDR1 SGHTS and CDR2 YDEGEE. The trim removed 4 bases at V and 5 bases at J, leaving 10 bases unmatched. The CDR3 spans 15 residues. The CDR3 DNA is TGTGCCAGCAGCGCACTGGGGACAGGTTCTGAGACCCAGTACTTC. Translation gives CASSALGTGSETQYF.